The T cell receptor beta chain under discussion was sequenced for a study of blood T cell repertoires in COVID-19. On the study more broadly: The United States, Italy and Spain provided the acute and convalescent COVID-19 samples. PBMCs, B-cell-depleted T cells, or T cells were the source of the cDNA or gDNA that made up the material.

This CDR3 is 13 amino acids long. Trimming removed 3 bases at V and 8 bases at J, with 13 bases between. CDR1 is SGHTA and CDR2 is FQGTGA in the germline V gene. One Seattle source followed patients from active infection through their disease course. Original analysis: Reference gene primer amplification yielded estimated nucleated cell counts. Sequenced by immunoSEQ multiplex PCR; TCRdb stores in-frame clones only, minus some. That table gives V, J and clone size, and the DNA gave D and trimming. The data hold 200,000 to 250,000 clones, with approximately 86% observed a single time. The chain couples TRBV7-3 to TRBJ1-2; TRBD1 is a possible D gene (6 bases). This clonotype was sampled from a woman between 45 and 65 years old with COVID-19, enrolled during active disease. Sequencing was performed on peripheral blood. DNA for the CDR3: TGTGCCAGCAGCTTTCCAGGGGCATTGGGCTACACCTTC. Translated: CASSFPGALGYTF. Filled out from reference TRBV7-3 and TRBJ1-2, the complete variable domain reads GAGVSQTPSNKVTEKGKYVELRCDPISGHTALYWYRQSLGQGPEFLIYFQGTGAADDSGLPNDRFFAVRPEGSVSTLKIQRTERGDSAVYLCASSFPGALGYTFGSGTRLTVV.